One sample yielded the 3 T cell receptor beta chains listed below, sequenced in a study of blood T cell repertoires in COVID-19. Profiling relied on immunoSEQ multiplex PCR, and the TCRdb table lists in-frame clones only, not all of them. The sample consists of over 150,000 clones, 85% to 90% of them appearing once. Source material: peripheral blood. These receptors were obtained from a man in his 70s with active or convalescent COVID-19.

This chain joins TRBV7-2 and TRBJ1-1; no reliable D call. This CDR3 comprises 14 residues. CDR1 is SGHTA and CDR2 is FQGNSA in the germline V gene. V was cut by 5 bases and J by 2 bases, with 12 bases left in between. The CDR3 sequence: CASSGGRLNTEAFF. CDR3 bases: TGTGCCAGCAGCGGAGGCAGACTCAACACTGAAGCTTTCTTT.

CDR3: CASSPTRGGPYGNTIYF. The CDR3 DNA reads TGTGCCAGCTCACCCACGCGCGGGGGACCGTATGGAAACACCATATATTTT. This chain joins TRBV18 and TRBJ1-3, with D maybe TRBD1 (5 bases). Germline CDR1 and CDR2: KGHSH and LQKENI. V was shortened by 3 bases and J by 3 bases, with 18 bases between the two germline ends. This CDR3 contains 17 residues.

The chain uses TRBV7-2 and TRBJ2-5; no firm D call. The germline gives CDR1 SGHTA, CDR2 FQGNSA. The CDR3 is 11 residues long. Deletions cut 5 bases from V and 5 bases from J, with 6 bases between. As DNA, the CDR3 is TGTGCCAGCAGCCAGGCGGAGACCCAGTACTTC. This encodes CASSQAETQYF.